This TCR beta chain was obtained from a study of blood T cell repertoires in COVID-19. Looking at the study overall: Spain, Italy and the United States supplied samples that represented acute and convalescent COVID-19. Nucleic acid was either cDNA or gDNA, and it came from T cells, B-cell-depleted T cells, or PBMCs.

In the authors' methods: Estimated nucleated cell counts came from reference gene primer amplification. TCRdb keeps only in-frame clones here, not all; method: immunoSEQ multiplex PCR. V, J and clone size are those of that table, while D and trimming were read from the DNA. The repertoire holds tens of thousands of clones, with just over 85% as singletons. The receptor comes from a man between 60 and 75 years old with acute or convalescent COVID-19. Source material: peripheral blood.

CDR3 sequence reads: CASSLRPAGITDTQYF. CDR3 bases: TGTGCCAGCAGCTTAAGGCCGGCAGGTATCACAGATACGCAGTATTTT. The chain is built from TRBV7-3 and TRBJ2-3; D not certain. Germline V gene sequence: CDR1 SGHTA, CDR2 FQGTGA. Trimming cost V 1 base and J 2 bases, with 13 bases left between them. This CDR3 is built from 16 residues.